The 28 T cell receptor beta chains below come from one sample, sequenced in a study of cytomegalovirus exposure and HLA in healthy donors. The study ran its PCR with 60 Vbeta and 13 Jbeta primers. Profiled with immunoSEQ multiplex PCR; TCRdb holds only in-frame clones, not every one. The data show some 120,000 clones, just under 75% seen once. Input material: PBMCs. These receptors were taken from a man in his sixties in good health and CMV-seropositive.

The V call is TRBV19, the J call TRBJ1-1; D ambiguous. Trimming took 5 bases from V and 1 from J, leaving 8 bases between them. Germline lookup yields CDR1 LNHDA and CDR2 SQIVND (reference sequence). The CDR3 has 13 amino acids. CDR3 DNA sequence: TGTGCCAGTAGTCCCCCGTCGAACACTGAAGCTTTCTTT. The encoded protein is CASSPPSNTEAFF.

This chain links TRBV4-2 with TRBJ2-3, with TRBD1 matching over 7 bases. The CDR3 is 18 residues long. In germline, CDR1 is LGHNA, CDR2 YNFKEQ. Trimming removed 0 bases from V and 0 bases from J; junction bases left unmatched: 9. The CDR3 DNA reads as TGTGCCAGCAGCCAAGATAAAGGGGGCACCACTAGCACAGATACGCAGTATTTT. This sequence encodes CASSQDKGGTTSTDTQYF.

J is TRBJ1-3 and V is TRBV9, with D uncertain. Trimming removed 4 bases from V and 6 bases from J, with 14 bases in between. This CDR3 spans 14 amino acids. Germline loops: CDR1 SGDLS, CDR2 YYNGEE. The CDR3 loop is CASSPAGLANTIYF. The CDR3 bases are TGTGCCAGCAGCCCCGCGGGTCTGGCAAACACCATATATTTT.

V is TRBV6-1 and J is TRBJ1-6; a weak D match, TRBD1 (6 bases). V shed 0 bases and J shed 6 bases, with 9 bases lying between them. There are 15 residues in the CDR3. CDR1 and CDR2 from the germline V gene are MNHNS and SASEGT. DNA for the CDR3: TGTGCCAGCAGTGAAGCCCGACAGGTTAATTCACCCCTCCACTTT. This sequence encodes CASSEARQVNSPLHF.

This rearrangement joins TRBV9 to TRBJ1-1; 7 nucleotides align to TRBD1. The CDR3 runs 17 residues. In germline, CDR1 is SGDLS, CDR2 YYNGEE. V was pared by 0 bases and J by 1 base, with 9 bases of the junction left unmatched. The CDR3: CASSVAPQGSGNTEAFF. CDR3 in DNA: TGTGCCAGCAGCGTAGCCCCACAGGGGTCGGGGAACACTGAAGCTTTCTTT.

This chain joins TRBV20-1 and TRBJ2-3; TRBD1 might be the D (5 bases). Trimming pared 5 bases from V and 6 bases from J, leaving 9 bases between. Germline loops: CDR1 DFQATT, CDR2 SNEGSKA (reference sequence). This CDR3 spans 11 amino acids. CDR3 in amino acids: CSALQEDTQYF. In DNA form, the CDR3 reads TGCAGTGCTCTACAGGAGGATACGCAGTATTTT.

This clone has more than one count but fewer than ten. This chain joins TRBV9 and TRBJ1-4; D possibly corresponds to TRBD1 (5 bases). Trimming shortened V by 0 bases and J by 4 bases, and 16 bases separated the two germline ends. The CDR3 extends over 17 amino acids. The V gene's germline CDR1 is SGDLS and CDR2 YYNGEE. The CDR3 DNA is TGTGCCAGCAGCGTAGATGGAGGGGCGAGGGGTAATGAAAAACTGTTTTTT. This sequence encodes CASSVDGGARGNEKLFF.

The chain links TRBV29-1 to TRBJ2-7; 8 nucleotides line up with TRBD2. The germline V gene has CDR1 SQVTM and CDR2 ANQGSEA. The V and J ends lost 7 bases and 3 bases, in that order; junction bases with no gene match: 11. There are 14 residues in the CDR3. Here the CDR3 DNA reads TGCAGCGCATTAGCGGGGTATCCCTTCTACGAGCAGTACTTC. Translating gives CSALAGYPFYEQYF.

The chain joins TRBV4-1 to TRBJ1-1; TRBD1 might be the D (6 bases). Trimming left V 5 bases short and J 4 bases short, with 14 bases between. Germline lookup yields CDR1 MGHRA and CDR2 YSYEKL. This CDR3 is built from 14 residues. The CDR3 region has the DNA TGCGCCAGCAGCAACCACAGGGTGAGCACTGAAGCTTTCTTT. This encodes CASSNHRVSTEAFF.

The genes are TRBV5-5 and TRBJ2-1, with 8 nucleotides matching TRBD2. Germline lookup yields CDR1 SGHKS and CDR2 YYEKEE (reference sequence). The CDR3 is 16 residues long. The V gene end was trimmed by 2 bases and the J gene end by 7 bases; junction bases not matched to a gene: 11. The CDR3 sequence: CASSLVGTSLKNEQFF. DNA of the CDR3: TGTGCCAGCAGCTTAGTCGGGACTAGTTTAAAGAATGAGCAGTTCTTC.

The chain uses TRBV10-1 and TRBJ1-6, with unresolved D. V lost 6 bases to trimming and J lost 2 bases, with 14 bases between them. The CDR3 consists of 16 residues. The germline V gene has CDR1 WNHNN and CDR2 SYGVQD (reference sequence). For the CDR3, the DNA is TGCGCCAGCAGGGAGCAAGAGGAGGCCTATAATTCACCCCTCCACTTT. Translation: CASREQEEAYNSPLHF.

The rearrangement links TRBV19 to TRBJ2-7; 8 bases map to TRBD2. V shed 3 bases and J 3 bases; nucleotides not matched to a gene: 4. CDR1 is LNHDA, CDR2 SQIVND, per germline (reference sequence). The CDR3 length is 14 residues. CDR3 DNA: TGTGCCAGTAGTATCGGGAGGGAGAACTACGAGCAGTACTTC. It yields the protein CASSIGRENYEQYF.

The V gene is TRBV28, the J gene TRBJ1-4; 8 bases align to TRBD1. The CDR3 has 15 amino acids. V trimming: 5 bases; J trimming: 6 bases; junction bases outside the gene matches: 8. The germline V gene has CDR1 MDHEN and CDR2 SYDVKM. The CDR3 DNA reads as TGTGCCAGCAGTCCACCCCAGGGGGCGTATGAAAAACTGTTTTTT. It translates to CASSPPQGAYEKLFF.

This chain uses TRBV5-8 with TRBJ1-5, with a tentative D call TRBD1 (6 bases). Germline CDR1 reads SGHTS; CDR2 reads YDEGEE. The CDR3 has 15 residues. Trimming stripped 0 bases from V and 4 bases from J, with 11 bases between. In nucleotides, the CDR3 is TGTGCCAGCAGCTTGGGACAGGAATTGAATCAGCCCCAGCATTTT. Translation: CASSLGQELNQPQHF.

The rearrangement joins TRBV6-5 to TRBJ2-3; 7 bases are shared with TRBD1. V lost 7 bases to trimming and J lost 8 bases; unmatched junction nucleotides: 15. CDR3 size: 15 residues. Germline CDR1 and CDR2: MNHEY and SVGAGI. In nucleotides, the CDR3 is TGTGCCAGCACCCCATTTGAAGGGGGCGTAGGTACGCAGTATTTT. Its protein product is CASTPFEGGVGTQYF.

The chain couples TRBV6-1 to TRBJ1-1; 7 bases align to TRBD1. The junction had 8 bases not matched to a gene; V was cut back by 6 bases and J by 1 base. The CDR3 has 15 residues. Germline CDR1 reads MNHNS; CDR2 reads SASEGT. CDR3 sequence reads: CASRIQGTPNTEAFF. CDR3 DNA sequence: TGTGCCAGCAGGATACAGGGGACCCCGAACACTGAAGCTTTCTTT.

The chain is built from TRBV7-9 and TRBJ1-4; tentatively, D is TRBD1 (5 bases). The CDR3 is made up of 17 amino acids. Germline V lookup: CDR1 SEHNR, CDR2 FQNEAQ (reference sequence). V lost 4 bases and J lost 0, with 15 bases in between. CDR3 nucleotides: TGTGCCAGCAGCTCTCCGACAGAAAACCCAACTAATGAAAAACTGTTTTTT. Protein product: CASSSPTENPTNEKLFF. Full variable domain (remainder filled in from reference TRBV7-9 and TRBJ1-4): DTGVSQNPRHKITKRGQNVTFRCDPISEHNRLYWYRQTLGQGPEFLTYFQNEAQLEKSRLLSDRFSAERPKGSFSTLEIQRTEQGDSAMYLCASSSPTENPTNEKLFFGSGTQLSVL.

The chain has TRBV29-1 and TRBJ1-1; D gene ambiguous. V lost 3 bases, J lost 1 base, and 9 bases lay in between. The CDR3 totals 13 residues. Germline V gene sequence: CDR1 SQVTM, CDR2 ANQGSEA. CDR3 protein: CSVERVPNTEAFF. In DNA, the CDR3 is TGCAGCGTTGAGCGGGTCCCGAACACTGAAGCTTTCTTT.

The V and J genes are TRBV6-1 and TRBJ1-6; 7 positions match TRBD1. This CDR3 spans 13 amino acids. CDR1 is MNHNS and CDR2 is SASEGT in the germline V gene. V trimming: 4 bases; J trimming: 10 bases; junction bases outside the gene matches: 4. The CDR3 bases are TGTGCCAGCAGTGTTACAGGGGACTCACCCCTCCACTTT. Its translation is CASSVTGDSPLHF.

The gene calls are TRBV12-2 and TRBJ1-2. TRBV12-2 corresponds to a pseudogene. There are 14 residues in the CDR3. CDR3 in amino acids: CASRLGPGNYGYTF. CDR3 DNA sequence: TGTGCAAGTCGCTTGGGTCCCGGGAACTATGGCTACACCTTC.

J is TRBJ2-3 and V is TRBV9, with D perhaps matching TRBD2 (5 bases). Germline V gives CDR1 SGDLS, CDR2 YYNGEE. Between the trimmed V and J ends, which lost 0 bases and 4 bases, there was a span of 12 bases. The CDR3 extends over 15 amino acids. The CDR3 nucleotides are TGTGCCAGCAGCGTAGGAGGGTTAGGCCCAGATACGCAGTATTTT. Amino acids: CASSVGGLGPDTQYF.

The rearrangement links TRBV5-6 to TRBJ2-5, with TRBD2 matching over 7 bases. The CDR3 contains 14 residues. Germline CDR1 is SGHDT and CDR2 is YYEEEE. J gave up 4 bases and V 4 bases, and 7 bases lay outside the gene matches. For the CDR3, the DNA is TGTGCCAGCAGCGGGTCGTCTAGCGGAGAGACCCAGTACTTC. Protein sequence: CASSGSSSGETQYF.

V is TRBV5-4 and J is TRBJ2-7, with a possible D match to TRBD2 (6 bases). Germline V gene data show CDR1 as SGHNT and CDR2 as YYREEE (reference sequence). Between the trimmed V and J ends, which lost 1 base and 4 bases, there was a span of 15 bases. The CDR3 is 15 residues long. Here the CDR3 DNA reads TGTGCCAGCAGCTTGAGGCGGGGAACGAGGTACGAGCAGTACTTC. This encodes CASSLRRGTRYEQYF.

Only one count was recorded for this clone. The V gene is TRBV6-5, the J gene TRBJ2-2; 7 bases fit TRBD2. CDR3 length: 16 amino acids. Germline CDR1 and CDR2: MNHEY and SVGAGI. The V gene end was trimmed by 0 bases and the J gene end by 6 bases; junction bases not matched to a gene: 7. The DNA for the CDR3 is TGTGCCAGCAGTTACTCGGGAGCGGGGCTGGCCGGGGAGCTGTTTTTT. Translating gives CASSYSGAGLAGELFF.

This sequence joins TRBV5-1 and TRBJ2-1; D might be TRBD1 (6 bases). Trimming removed 4 bases at V and 5 bases at J, with 13 bases between. Germline lookup yields CDR1 SGHRS and CDR2 YFSETQ. This CDR3 has 14 amino acids. The CDR3 nucleotides read TGCGCCAGCAGCCCGTCGGACAGACACAATGAGCAGTTCTTC. It encodes CASSPSDRHNEQFF.

The chain couples TRBV6-6 to TRBJ1-5; no definite D call. This CDR3 has 12 residues. V was clipped by 6 bases and J by 16 bases, with 19 bases between them. Germline V CDR1 and CDR2: MNHNY, SVGAGI (reference sequence). CDR3 amino acids: CASSLSKSHRHF. CDR3 bases: TGTGCCAGCAGCCTATCCAAATCCCACCGACATTTT.

This clone was detected only a few times. The chain carries TRBV7-9 and TRBJ2-1, with 8 bases matching TRBD2. The V and J ends lost 1 base and 7 bases, in that order; junction bases with no gene match: 6. The length of the CDR3 is 15 residues. CDR1 and CDR2 (germline): SEHNR, FQNEAQ (reference sequence). For the CDR3, the DNA is TGTGCCAGCAGCTTAGTGGTTAGCGGGGTAAATGAGCAGTTCTTC. Translated, it gives CASSLVVSGVNEQFF.

This clone appeared a few times. The rearrangement links TRBV5-1 to TRBJ1-2; 8 bases match TRBD1. Germline V CDR1 and CDR2: SGHRS, YFSETQ. This CDR3 is built from 13 residues. The V segment lost 4 bases and the J segment 8 bases; nucleotides outside the gene matches: 7. This chain's CDR3 is CASSSRDRIGYTF. CDR3 coding DNA: TGCGCCAGCAGCAGCCGGGACAGGATAGGCTACACCTTC. Full variable domain (rest looked up from reference TRBV5-1 and TRBJ1-2): KAGVTQTPRYLIKTRGQQVTLSCSPISGHRSVSWYQQTPGQGLQFLFEYFSETQRNKGNFPGRFSGRQFSNSRSEMNVSTLELGDSALYLCASSSRDRIGYTFGSGTRLTVV.